This T cell receptor (beta chain) is drawn from a study of T cell responses to AZD1222 COVID-19 vaccine. Study conclusions and caveats: Baseline seropositivity occurred in only a handful of AZD1222 recipients. Donors were chiefly white British, with a greater number of females, and clonal diversity was perhaps underestimated. Without day 14 samples, only post-peak T cell repertoires were studied.

On this clone: Its antigen is unidentified.

Researchers grouped second doses given at about 4 or about 12 weeks into one pool. The CDR3 consists of 14 residues. Per germline, CDR1 SGHRS and CDR2 YFSETQ. The ends were cut back, 7 bases at V and 7 bases at J, with 15 bases in the middle. The method was immunoSEQ multiplex PCR; TCRdb's version includes in-frame clones alone and lacks a portion of them. The repertoire consists of roughly 150,000 clones, with 92% occurring once and the leading ten covering around 1%. Sequenced material: peripheral blood, taken 28 days after the second AZD1222 dose. This clonotype originated in an adult who received the AZD1222 COVID-19 vaccine. The rearrangement joins TRBV5-1 to TRBJ1-6; no definite D call. The CDR3 spells CASRPQAFNSPLHF. CDR3 nucleotides: TGCGCCAGCCGCCCCCAGGCGTTCAATTCACCCCTCCACTTT.